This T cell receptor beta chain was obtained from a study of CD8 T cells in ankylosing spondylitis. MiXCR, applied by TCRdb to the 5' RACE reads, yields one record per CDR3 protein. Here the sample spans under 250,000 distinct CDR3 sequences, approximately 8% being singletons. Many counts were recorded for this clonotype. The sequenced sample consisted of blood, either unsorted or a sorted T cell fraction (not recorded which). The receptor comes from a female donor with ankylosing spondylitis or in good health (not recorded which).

The CDR3, as DNA: TGTGCCAGCAGTTTAATGGGGGCCGGAAGCGAGCAGTACTTC. Translated: CASSLMGAGSEQYF. The chain is built from TRBV12-3 or TRBV12-4 and TRBJ2-7, with D perhaps TRBD1 (6 bases). The CDR3 runs to 14 residues. V was shortened by 2 bases and J by 6 bases, with 14 bases between the two germline ends.